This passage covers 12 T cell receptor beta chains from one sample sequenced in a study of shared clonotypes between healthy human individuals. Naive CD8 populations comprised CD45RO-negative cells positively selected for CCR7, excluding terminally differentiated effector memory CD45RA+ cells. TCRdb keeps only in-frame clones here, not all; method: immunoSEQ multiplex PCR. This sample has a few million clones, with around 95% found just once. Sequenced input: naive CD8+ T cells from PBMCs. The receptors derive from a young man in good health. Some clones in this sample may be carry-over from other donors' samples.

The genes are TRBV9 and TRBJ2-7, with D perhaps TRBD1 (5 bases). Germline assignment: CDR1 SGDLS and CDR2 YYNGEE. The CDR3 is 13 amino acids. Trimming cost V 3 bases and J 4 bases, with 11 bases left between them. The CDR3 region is CASSGNRNYEQYF. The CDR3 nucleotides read TGTGCCAGCAGCGGCAACAGGAATTACGAGCAGTACTTC.

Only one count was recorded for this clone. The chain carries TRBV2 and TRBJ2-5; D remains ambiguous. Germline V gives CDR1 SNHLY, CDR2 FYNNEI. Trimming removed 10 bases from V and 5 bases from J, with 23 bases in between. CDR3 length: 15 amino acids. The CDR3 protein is CATRPGYSLVETQYF. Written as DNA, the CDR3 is TGTGCCACCCGTCCCGGCTATTCTCTAGTGGAGACCCAGTACTTC.

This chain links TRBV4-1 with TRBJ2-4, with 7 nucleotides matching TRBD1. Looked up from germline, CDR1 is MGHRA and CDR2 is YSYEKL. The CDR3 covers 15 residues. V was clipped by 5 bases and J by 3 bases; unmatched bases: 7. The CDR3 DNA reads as TGCGCCAGCAGCAGCACAGGGGTAGGCAAAAACATTCAGTACTTC. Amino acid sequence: CASSSTGVGKNIQYF.

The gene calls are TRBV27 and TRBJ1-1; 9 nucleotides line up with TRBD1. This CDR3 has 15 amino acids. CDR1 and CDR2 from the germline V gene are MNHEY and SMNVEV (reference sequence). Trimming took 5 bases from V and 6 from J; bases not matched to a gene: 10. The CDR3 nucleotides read TGTGCCAGCAGTCGTCCCGGGACAGGGCGGGCTGAAGCTTTCTTT. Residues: CASSRPGTGRAEAFF.

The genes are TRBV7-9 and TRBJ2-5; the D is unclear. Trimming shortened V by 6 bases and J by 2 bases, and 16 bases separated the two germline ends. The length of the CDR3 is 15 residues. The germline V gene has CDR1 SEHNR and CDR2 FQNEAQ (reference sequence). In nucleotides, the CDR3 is TGTGCCAGCAGGCTAAGTTCGCGGCCACAAGAGACCCAGTACTTC. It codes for CASRLSSRPQETQYF. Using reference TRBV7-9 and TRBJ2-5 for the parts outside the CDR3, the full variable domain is DTGVSQNPRHKITKRGQNVTFRCDPISEHNRLYWYRQTLGQGPEFLTYFQNEAQLEKSRLLSDRFSAERPKGSFSTLEIQRTEQGDSAMYLCASRLSSRPQETQYFGPGTRLLVL.

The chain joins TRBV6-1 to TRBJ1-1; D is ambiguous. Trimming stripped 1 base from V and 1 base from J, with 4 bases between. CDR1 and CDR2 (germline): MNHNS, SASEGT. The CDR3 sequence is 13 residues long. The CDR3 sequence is CASSEDRNTEAFF. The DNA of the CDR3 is TGTGCCAGCAGTGAAGACAGGAACACTGAAGCTTTCTTT.

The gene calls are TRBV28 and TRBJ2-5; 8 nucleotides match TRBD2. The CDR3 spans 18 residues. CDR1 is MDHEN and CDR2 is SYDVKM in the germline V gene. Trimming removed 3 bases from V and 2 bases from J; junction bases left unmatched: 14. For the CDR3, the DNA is TGTGCCAGCAGTTTCCCCCCGATCTCGGGAGGGATACAAGAGACCCAGTACTTC. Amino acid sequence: CASSFPPISGGIQETQYF.

In DNA form, the CDR3 reads TGTGCCAGCAGTTTTTCGACAGCACCGAACACTGAAGCTTTCTTT. Translated: CASSFSTAPNTEAFF. This chain connects TRBV28 to TRBJ1-1; weak D call: TRBD1 (5 bases). Germline-derived CDR1 and CDR2 are MDHEN and SYDVKM. Trimming shortened V by 3 bases and J by 1 base, and 12 bases separated the two germline ends. CDR3 length: 15 residues.

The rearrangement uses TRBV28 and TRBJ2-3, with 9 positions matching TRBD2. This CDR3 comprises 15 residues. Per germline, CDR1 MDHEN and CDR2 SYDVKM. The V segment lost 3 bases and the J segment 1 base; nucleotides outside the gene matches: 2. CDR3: CASSFRLAGTDTQYF. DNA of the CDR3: TGTGCCAGCAGTTTCAGACTAGCGGGCACAGATACGCAGTATTTT.

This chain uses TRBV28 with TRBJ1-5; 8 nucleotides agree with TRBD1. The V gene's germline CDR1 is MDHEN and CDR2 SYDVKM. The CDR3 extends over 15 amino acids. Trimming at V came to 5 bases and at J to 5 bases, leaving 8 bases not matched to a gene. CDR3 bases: TGTGCCAGCAGTAAACTTCCGGGACAGGATCAGCCCCAGCATTTT. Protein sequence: CASSKLPGQDQPQHF.

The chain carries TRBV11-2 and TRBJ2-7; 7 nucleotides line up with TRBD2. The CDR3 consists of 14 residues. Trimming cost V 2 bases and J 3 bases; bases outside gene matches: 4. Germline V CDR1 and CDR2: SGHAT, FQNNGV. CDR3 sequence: CASSLMRESYEQYF. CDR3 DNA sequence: TGTGCCAGCAGCTTAATGCGGGAGAGCTACGAGCAGTACTTC.

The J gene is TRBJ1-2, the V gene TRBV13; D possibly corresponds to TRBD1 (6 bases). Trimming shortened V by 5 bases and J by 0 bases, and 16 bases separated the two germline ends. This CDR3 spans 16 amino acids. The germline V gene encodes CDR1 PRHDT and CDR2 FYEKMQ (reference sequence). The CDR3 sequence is CASSLRGQISNYGYTF. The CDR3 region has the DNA TGTGCCAGCAGCCTCCGAGGACAGATATCTAACTATGGCTACACCTTC.